The entry below describes one T cell receptor (beta chain). Its antigen is not known. The data stem from a study of T cell responses to AZD1222 COVID-19 vaccine. Study-wide results and caveats: The donor group comprised mostly white British people and more females; the analysis possibly underestimated clonal diversity. No repertoire was sampled before or during the peak T cell response, only after it. Baseline seropositivity occurred in only a handful of AZD1222 recipients. Spike was spanned by vaccine-associated CD4 TCRs, with dominance at 160-218 and 743-854.

The CDR3 contains 16 residues. V gave up 0 bases and J gave up 7 bases, with 13 bases separating them. The germline gives CDR1 MNHEY, CDR2 SVGAGI. Sequenced by immunoSEQ multiplex PCR; TCRdb stores in-frame clones only, minus some. The table has 100,000 to 150,000 clones, around 92% seen once. Sequenced material: peripheral blood, taken on day 0 of AZD1222 vaccination. The rearrangement links TRBV6-5 to TRBJ1-6; no firm D call. This receptor was taken from an adult in good health. For the CDR3, the DNA is TGTGCCAGCAGTTACTCGAAACGCCCCGGGAATTCACCCCTCCACTTT. As protein: CASSYSKRPGNSPLHF.